This T cell receptor (beta chain) was sequenced for a study of PD-1 blockade in classical Hodgkin lymphoma. Time point described: cycle 4 day 1 (C4D1), after five to seven weeks of nivolumab. All patients relapsed after autologous stem cell transplantation, and brentuximab vedotin exposure varied. Under best response, outcomes were complete response, partial response or progressive disease. Overall study findings and caveats: Compared with baseline, CD4+ but not CD8+ TCR diversity had risen significantly by C4D1. Compared with healthy donors, newly diagnosed patients reportedly showed lower baseline TCR diversity. Patients with a complete response exhibited baseline diversity comparable to newly diagnosed patients.

The germline CDR1 and CDR2 sequences are SGHNT and YYREEE (reference sequence). V shed 5 bases and J shed 0 bases, with 29 bases lying between them. This CDR3 region has 20 residues. On this clone: Antigen unknown.

Produced via immunoSEQ multiplex PCR; TCRdb's table is partial and in-frame only. This sample has roughly 100,000 clones; around 93% occur once, and the top ten carry approximately 2%. The input for sequencing was peripheral blood mononuclear cells (PBMCs), taken before the fourth cycle of nivolumab. This sequence was found in a human donor with classical Hodgkin lymphoma. J is TRBJ1-1 and V is TRBV5-4, with TRBD1 as a possible D gene (6 bases). In DNA form, the CDR3 reads TGTGCCAGCAGGGAGGAACTTTACAGCACAGGGTCGGGGGTGAACACTGAAGCTTTCTTT. Encoded protein: CASREELYSTGSGVNTEAFF. The full variable domain, with the rest looked up from reference TRBV5-4 and TRBJ1-1, is ETGVTQSPTHLIKTRGQQVTLRCSSQSGHNTVSWYQQALGQGPQFIFQYYREEENGRGNFPPRFSGLQFPNYSSELNVNALELDDSALYLCASREELYSTGSGVNTEAFFGQGTRLTVV.